These 8 T cell receptor beta chains share one sample of origin, sequenced in a study of cytomegalovirus exposure and HLA in healthy donors. The PCR employed 60 Vbeta primers together with 13 Jbeta primers. The data were produced by immunoSEQ multiplex PCR, yet TCRdb's version contains in-frame clones alone and is incomplete. The sample contains 90,000 to 150,000 clones, approximately 80% of which appear only once. The sequenced material came from PBMCs. These receptors were collected from a woman between 18 and 29 years old in good health and CMV-seronegative.

This CDR3 reads CASSSGTGANSPLHF. CDR3 coding DNA: TGTGCCAGCAGTAGCGGGACAGGCGCTAATTCACCCCTCCACTTT. The genes are TRBV27 and TRBJ1-6; 8 bases are shared with TRBD1. Germline-derived CDR1 and CDR2 are MNHEY and SMNVEV (reference sequence). The CDR3 has 15 amino acids. The junction had 6 bases not matched to a gene; V was cut back by 5 bases and J by 6 bases.

CDR3 in DNA: TGTGCCAGTAGCCGAGTCGGCTATGGCTACACCTTC. As protein: CASSRVGYGYTF. The chain couples TRBV19 to TRBJ1-2; D not resolved. This CDR3 has 12 amino acids. Trimming took off 6 bases at V and 4 bases at J, with 9 bases between the two ends. Germline V lookup: CDR1 LNHDA, CDR2 SQIVND (reference sequence).

The rearrangement uses TRBV4-2 and TRBJ1-1; the match to TRBD1 covers 9 bases. Germline CDR1 reads LGHNA; CDR2 reads YNFKEQ. The CDR3 loop spans 16 amino acids. J lost 2 bases, V lost 0 bases, and 4 bases had no gene match. The CDR3 DNA is TGTGCCAGCAGCCAAGAACCGGGACAGGGAAACACTGAAGCTTTCTTT. This encodes CASSQEPGQGNTEAFF.

V is TRBV5-1 and J is TRBJ1-1, with TRBD1 matching 10 bases. The V and J ends lost 3 bases and 1 base, in that order; junction bases with no gene match: 12. From germline, CDR1 is SGHRS and CDR2 YFSETQ. The CDR3 has 18 residues. Here the CDR3 reads CASSYRQGAELANTEAFF. The CDR3 nucleotides are TGCGCCAGCAGCTACCGACAGGGGGCAGAACTGGCGAACACTGAAGCTTTCTTT.

The J gene is TRBJ1-5, the V gene TRBV11-2; perhaps TRBD1 as D (6 bases). Trimming stripped 3 bases from V and 0 bases from J, with 9 bases between. Germline CDR1 and CDR2: SGHAT and FQNNGV. This CDR3 is built from 15 residues. This CDR3 is CASSFGTHSNQPQHF. CDR3 DNA: TGTGCCAGCAGCTTCGGGACACATAGCAATCAGCCCCAGCATTTT.

J is TRBJ1-2 and V is TRBV19; D unclear. The CDR3 is 13 amino acids. The ends were cut back, 5 bases at V and 4 bases at J, with 11 bases in the middle. Germline V lookup: CDR1 LNHDA, CDR2 SQIVND (reference sequence). The CDR3 region is CASSLTGTYGYTF. DNA for the CDR3: TGTGCCAGTAGTCTTACCGGTACCTATGGCTACACCTTC. The full variable domain, with the rest looked up from reference TRBV19 and TRBJ1-2, is DGGITQSPKYLFRKEGQNVTLSCEQNLNHDAMYWYRQDPGQGLRLIYYSQIVNDFQKGDIAEGYSVSREKKESFPLTVTSAQKNPTAFYLCASSLTGTYGYTFGSGTRLTVV.

The chain has TRBV6-5 and TRBJ1-1, with D tentatively TRBD1 (5 bases). Germline V gene sequence: CDR1 MNHEY, CDR2 SVGAGI. Trimming stripped 7 bases from V and 7 bases from J, with 10 bases between. The CDR3 has 11 amino acids. The DNA of the CDR3 is TGTGCCAGCACCCACGGGGGTGAAGCTTTCTTT. Translation gives CASTHGGEAFF.

The chain carries TRBV21-1 and TRBJ2-7; TRBD1 is taken as the D call from the table, unchecked against the DNA. TRBV21-1 represents a pseudogene. The CDR3 spans 14 residues. CDR3 DNA sequence: TGTGCCAGCAGCCCGGGACAGGTGGGCTACGAGCAGTACTTC. As protein: CASSPGQVGYEQYF.